This TCR beta chain originates from a study of cytomegalovirus exposure and HLA in healthy donors. Whole-study findings and limits: Diagnosis of cytomegalovirus status made by the classifier reportedly showed high specificity and sensitivity. As a later analysis revealed, most CMV-associated TCR beta chains appeared HLA-restricted. Previously analyzed data showed that most TCR beta V segments were productive at a frequency of about 87% or about 30%.

As for the donors, each was a healthy bone marrow donor. Amplification used 60 Vbeta primers and 13 Jbeta primers. Assay: immunoSEQ multiplex PCR; the TCRdb copy retains only in-frame clones and omits some. Its table records about 44,000 clones. V was trimmed by 5 bases and J by 5 bases, leaving 21 bases between them. The CDR3 is made up of 16 amino acids. Germline V gene data show CDR1 as SGHTA and CDR2 as FQGNSA. Notes on this clone: The antigen remains unidentified.

The chain couples TRBV7-2 to TRBJ1-1; no reliable D call. Sequenced: PBMCs. The origin of this receptor is a male donor in good health and CMV-seronegative. Here the CDR3 DNA reads TGTGCCAGCAGCCTCCACTCCGGGTCCCTCGCTACTGAAGCTTTCTTT. It yields the protein CASSLHSGSLATEAFF.